Below, 31 T cell receptor beta chains from the same sample are listed, as sequenced in a study of T cells in Graves' hyperthyroidism and ophthalmopathy. Amplification yielded TCR beta CDR3 regions, with RNA transcripts as the source. An initial round of RT-PCR targeting the TCR CDR3 relied on the HTBI primer set. Each CDR3 protein gets one entry after TCRdb re-called the multiplex PCR reads with MiXCR. The data hold a few hundred thousand distinct CDR3 sequences, with about a sixth observed a single time. The sequencing sample was made of blood. The receptor set was obtained from a woman in her thirties or forties with Graves' ophthalmopathy.

In this sample, this clonotype turned up many times. J is TRBJ2-5 and V is TRBV3-1; no reliable D call. Germline V gene data show CDR1 as LGHDT and CDR2 as YNNKEL (reference sequence). The CDR3 sequence is 15 residues long. The germline V and J ends were trimmed by 0 bases and 4 bases, with 12 bases remaining between them. The CDR3 protein is CASSQDEDPRETQYF. The CDR3 nucleotides read TGTGCCAGCAGCCAAGATGAGGATCCGAGAGAGACCCAGTACTTC.

This clonotype was recorded at least ten times. CDR3 loop: CASADMVEETQYF. The DNA for the CDR3 is TGTGCCAGCGCGGACATGGTCGAGGAGACCCAGTACTTC. This sequence joins TRBV6-1 and TRBJ2-5; D perhaps matches TRBD1 (5 bases). Trimming shortened V by 8 bases and J by 5 bases, and 15 bases separated the two germline ends. The CDR3 runs 13 residues. The germline V gene has CDR1 MNHNS and CDR2 SASEGT.

This clonotype was recorded many times. The chain uses TRBV6-5 and TRBJ1-5, with no clear D. Germline V gene lookup returns CDR1 MNHEY and CDR2 SVGAGI. The CDR3 runs to 15 residues. V shed 2 bases and J shed 3 bases, with 11 bases lying between them. In DNA form, the CDR3 reads TGTGCCAGCAGTTACGGAGGTGGTTACAATCAGCCCCAGCATTTT. Its translation: CASSYGGGYNQPQHF.

This clonotype has a single count. One end of the junction fails to match germline, which may point to a read error. The chain is built from TRBV10-3 and TRBJ1-2; no definite D call. The germline V gene encodes CDR1 ENHRY and CDR2 SYGVKD. There are 16 residues in the CDR3. Here the CDR3 DNA reads TGTGCCACCTCACTGGCCAGCCTATCCTCTAACTATGGCTACAGCTTC. Amino acids: CATSLASLSSNYGYSF.

J is TRBJ2-7 and V is TRBV7-2; 9 nucleotides match TRBD2. V trimming: 2 bases; J trimming: 9 bases; junction bases outside the gene matches: 11. The CDR3 totals 15 residues. CDR1 is SGHTA, CDR2 FQGNSA, per germline. CDR3 bases: TGTGCCAGCAGCTTATCTGGCGGGAGGGCCGAGGGGCAGTACTTC. Its protein is CASSLSGGRAEGQYF.

This clonotype was observed at least ten times. The chain employs TRBV27 and TRBJ2-7; D is perhaps TRBD2 (5 bases). Germline V gene sequence: CDR1 MNHEY, CDR2 SMNVEV (reference sequence). The germline V and J ends were trimmed by 0 bases and 3 bases, with 6 bases remaining between them. There are 13 residues in the CDR3. The CDR3 here is CASSLSGSYEQYF. The CDR3 region has the DNA TGTGCCAGCAGTTTATCGGGGAGCTACGAGCAGTACTTC.

This clonotype was recorded many times. The chain combines TRBV2 with TRBJ2-2; 9 bases are shared with TRBD1. Germline V gene sequence: CDR1 SNHLY, CDR2 FYNNEI. The CDR3 consists of 13 residues. Unmatched junction bases numbered 2, after V lost 8 bases and J lost 4 bases. CDR3 sequence (DNA): TGTGCCAGCCGGGACAGGGCCACCGGGGAGCTGTTTTTT. Translating it yields CASRDRATGELFF.

At least ten counts were recorded for this clonotype. The CDR3 loop reads CAWSVSGEGNGYTF. In DNA, the CDR3 is TGTGCCTGGAGTGTCTCGGGTGAGGGAAATGGCTACACCTTC. The rearrangement links TRBV30 to TRBJ1-2; no definite D call. The V gene's germline CDR1 is GTSNPN and CDR2 SVGIG (reference sequence). Trimming removed 0 bases at V and 6 bases at J, with 14 bases between. The CDR3 extends over 14 amino acids.

The genes are TRBV6-1 and TRBJ1-5, with D possibly being TRBD1 (5 bases). This CDR3 region has 13 residues. The V gene's germline CDR1 is MNHNS and CDR2 SASEGT. V was trimmed by 10 bases and J by 11 bases, leaving 21 bases between them. The CDR3: CATTGPGPGSQHF. CDR3 coding DNA: TGTGCCACCACGGGGCCCGGCCCAGGGTCCCAGCATTTT.

This chain links TRBV6-1 with TRBJ1-6; D not certain. The ends were cut back, 6 bases at V and 4 bases at J, with 10 bases in the middle. The CDR3 length is 14 residues. Germline V gene data show CDR1 as MNHNS and CDR2 as SASEGT. The CDR3 sequence: CASRTTEYNSPLHF. Written as DNA, the CDR3 is TGTGCCAGCAGGACGACGGAGTATAATTCACCCCTCCACTTT.

The CDR3 reads CASSLAGGGNEQFF. The CDR3 DNA follows: TGTGCCAGCAGCTTAGCGGGAGGAGGTAATGAGCAGTTCTTC. V is TRBV7-2 and J is TRBJ2-1, with D possibly matching TRBD2 (6 bases). The CDR3 loop spans 14 amino acids. The germline gives CDR1 SGHTA, CDR2 FQGNSA. Trimming pared 0 bases from V and 7 bases from J, leaving 10 bases between.

V is TRBV5-6 and J is TRBJ1-6; D not resolved. Trimming left V 4 bases short and J 8 bases short, with 16 bases between. CDR1 and CDR2 from the germline V gene are SGHDT and YYEEEE. This CDR3 region has 15 residues. The CDR3 coding sequence is TGTGCCAGCAGCCCCCCCCGGGGTTTTGATTCACCCCTCCACTTT. Translated: CASSPPRGFDSPLHF.

There are many counts of this clonotype. This chain connects TRBV6-5 to TRBJ2-7; 7 bases match TRBD1. The CDR3 sequence is 14 residues long. Per germline, CDR1 MNHEY and CDR2 SVGAGI. V was pared by 2 bases and J by 2 bases, with 3 bases of the junction left unmatched. This chain's CDR3 is CASSYRDRPYEQYF. CDR3 coding DNA: TGTGCCAGCAGTTACCGGGACAGACCCTACGAGCAGTACTTC.

This clonotype was seen repeatedly, ten times or more. The rearrangement links TRBV6-1 to TRBJ1-1; a weak D match, TRBD1 (5 bases). CDR1 is MNHNS, CDR2 SASEGT, per germline. Trimming cost V 4 bases and J 1 base, with 22 bases left between them. CDR3 length: 18 residues. CDR3 in amino acids: CASSVVPSQWGRNTEAFF. CDR3 nucleotides: TGTGCCAGCAGTGTTGTCCCAAGCCAATGGGGGAGGAACACTGAAGCTTTCTTT.

V gene TRBV6-5 combines with J gene TRBJ2-7; D remains unclear. The germline CDR1 and CDR2 sequences are MNHEY and SVGAGI. V was shortened by 0 bases and J by 0 bases, with 12 bases between the two germline ends. The CDR3 is made up of 16 amino acids. The CDR3 DNA sequence: TGTGCCAGCAGTTACTCGATTGCGGAGAGCTCCTACGAGCAGTACTTC. This codes for CASSYSIAESSYEQYF.

There are many counts of this clonotype. This may arise from a read error, as a much more abundant clone is one base away. V and J are TRBV6-1 and TRBJ2-6; a weak D match, TRBD1 (6 bases). This CDR3 comprises 15 residues. Looked up from germline, CDR1 is MNHNS and CDR2 is SASEGT. CDR3 sequence reads: CASMTGPSGADVLTF. CDR3 nucleotide sequence: TGTGCCAGCATGACAGGTCCCTCTGGGGCCGACGTCCTGACTTTC.

This clonotype came up many times. The rearrangement uses TRBV28 and TRBJ1-2; 10 bases are a match to TRBD1. Germline V gives CDR1 MDHEN, CDR2 SYDVKM. With V trimmed by 8 bases and J by 1 base, 4 bases remained unmatched. The CDR3 consists of 14 residues. As DNA, the CDR3 is TGTGCCAGCGGCGGGACAGGGGTTAACTATGGCTACACCTTC. Translating gives CASGGTGVNYGYTF.

In its sample, this clonotype was seen many times. CDR3 nucleotides: TGTGCCAGCAGCTTAACTATACCGGGACAGCAAGAGACCCAGTACTTC. Encoded protein: CASSLTIPGQQETQYF. This chain joins TRBV28 and TRBJ2-5, with 7 bases identical to TRBD1. With V trimmed by 6 bases and J by 2 bases, 12 bases remained unmatched. Germline V gene data show CDR1 as MDHEN and CDR2 as SYDVKM. The CDR3 runs 16 residues. The complete variable domain, with remaining parts taken from reference TRBV28 and TRBJ2-5, reads DVKVTQSSRYLVKRTGEKVFLECVQDMDHENMFWYRQDPGLGLRLIYFSYDVKMKEKGDIPEGYSVSREKKERFSLILESASTNQTSMYLCASSLTIPGQQETQYFGPGTRLLVL.

This clonotype was observed many times. The chain couples TRBV12-3 or TRBV12-4 to TRBJ2-7; TRBD2 might be the D (7 bases). V was cut by 7 bases and J by 4 bases, with 20 bases left in between. There are 15 residues in the CDR3. The CDR3 DNA reads TGTGCCAGCACCAATATAGAGGGGGGGGCTTACGAGCAGTACTTC. It codes for CASTNIEGGAYEQYF.

This clonotype appeared many times. The chain couples TRBV13 to TRBJ2-7; D might be TRBD2 (5 bases). Trimming removed 1 base from V and 0 bases from J, with 10 bases in between. The CDR3 is 15 residues long. Germline assignment: CDR1 PRHDT and CDR2 FYEKMQ (reference sequence). The CDR3 spells CASSLVPGSSYEQYF. The CDR3 nucleotides are TGTGCCAGCAGCTTAGTGCCGGGAAGCTCCTACGAGCAGTACTTC. Full variable domain (rest looked up from reference TRBV13 and TRBJ2-7): AAGVIQSPRHLIKEKRETATLKCYPIPRHDTVYWYQQGPGQDPQFLISFYEKMQSDKGSIPDRFSAQQFSDYHSELNMSSLELGDSALYFCASSLVPGSSYEQYFGPGTRLTVT.

This clonotype was observed many times. J is TRBJ2-5 and V is TRBV28, with TRBD1 matching 9 bases. The germline V gene has CDR1 MDHEN and CDR2 SYDVKM. The CDR3 has 17 amino acids. With 6 bases clipped from V and 4 bases from J, the junction kept 15 bases outside the gene matches. The chain's CDR3 is CASSGAYYRGRRETQYF. The CDR3 nucleotides are TGTGCCAGCAGCGGGGCCTATTACAGGGGGCGAAGAGAGACCCAGTACTTC.

This clonotype was seen repeatedly, ten times or more. The V call is TRBV20-1, the J call TRBJ2-7; D is ambiguous. Trimming removed 1 base at V and 4 bases at J, with 11 bases between. Germline V gene lookup returns CDR1 DFQATT and CDR2 SNEGSKA (reference sequence). The CDR3 is made up of 13 amino acids. CDR3 sequence: CSARVAWSYEQYF. For the CDR3, the DNA is TGCAGTGCTAGAGTCGCGTGGTCATACGAGCAGTACTTC.

This clonotype was observed at least ten times. The chain is built from TRBV6-5 and TRBJ2-5, with D possibly being TRBD2 (6 bases). Per germline, CDR1 MNHEY and CDR2 SVGAGI. This CDR3 region has 14 residues. V was trimmed by 6 bases and J by 4 bases, leaving 15 bases between them. This CDR3 is CASSSAGTAETQYF. The CDR3 DNA follows: TGTGCCAGCAGCTCCGCCGGGACTGCAGAGACCCAGTACTTC.

This clonotype was observed many times. The genes are TRBV19 and TRBJ2-1; 7 bases are shared with TRBD2. The CDR3 sequence is 15 residues long. After removal of 4 bases from V and 6 bases from J, the junction contained 9 bases not matched to a gene. Germline-derived CDR1 and CDR2 are LNHDA and SQIVND (reference sequence). DNA of the CDR3: TGTGCCAGTAGTACAGGGCGGAGGGAGGGCAATGAGCAGTTCTTC. This translates into CASSTGRREGNEQFF.

This clonotype was recorded at least ten times. CDR3 protein: CASSLAGSYNEQFF. The CDR3 DNA is TGTGCCAGCAGCTTAGCGGGTTCCTACAATGAGCAGTTCTTC. V and J are TRBV7-9 and TRBJ2-1; D not certain. The V end was cut by 0 bases, the J end by 1 base, with 4 bases between. The CDR3 sequence is 14 residues long. Germline assignment: CDR1 SEHNR and CDR2 FQNEAQ (reference sequence).

The table lists this clonotype with a few counts. V is TRBV6-5 and J is TRBJ2-3; tentative D call: TRBD2 (5 bases). Germline V gives CDR1 MNHEY, CDR2 SVGAGI. The CDR3 totals 13 residues. V shed 4 bases and J shed 2 bases, with 7 bases lying between them. The CDR3 spells CASSWTLTDTQYF. The CDR3 DNA reads TGTGCCAGCAGTTGGACTCTCACAGATACGCAGTATTTT.

The chain couples TRBV6-2 or TRBV6-3 to TRBJ1-1, with D uncertain. This CDR3 is built from 14 residues. Trimming shortened V by 4 bases and J by 4 bases, and 13 bases separated the two germline ends. Germline V CDR1 and CDR2: MNHEY, SVGEGT. CDR3 bases: TGTGCCAGCAGTTCAACCCAAAGCAGCACTGAAGCTTTCTTT. It specifies CASSSTQSSTEAFF.

The chain joins TRBV7-2 to TRBJ1-2, with D perhaps TRBD1 (6 bases). The CDR3 runs 15 residues. Germline V lookup: CDR1 SGHTA, CDR2 FQGNSA. V was trimmed by 5 bases and J by 5 bases, leaving 18 bases between them. CDR3 sequence reads: CASSQTGGRGYGYTF. DNA of the CDR3: TGTGCCAGCAGCCAAACGGGGGGGCGTGGATATGGCTACACCTTC.

The CDR3 protein is CATSAPGRPETEAFF. In nucleotides, the CDR3 is TGTGCCACCAGTGCCCCGGGGAGACCGGAGACTGAAGCTTTCTTT. This sequence joins TRBV24-1 and TRBJ1-1; D remains ambiguous. This CDR3 spans 15 amino acids. V lost 5 bases to trimming and J lost 5 bases, with 17 bases between them. Germline V gene lookup returns CDR1 KGHDR and CDR2 SFDVKD.

This clonotype was seen many times. The chain recombines TRBV30 with TRBJ1-1; 7 bases align to TRBD1. In germline, CDR1 is GTSNPN, CDR2 SVGIG (reference sequence). The V gene end was trimmed by 0 bases and the J gene end by 5 bases; junction bases not matched to a gene: 6. This CDR3 comprises 14 residues. CDR3 region: CAWSVKGARTEAFF. In nucleotides, the CDR3 is TGTGCCTGGAGTGTCAAGGGGGCTCGTACTGAAGCTTTCTTT. The complete variable domain, with remaining parts taken from reference TRBV30 and TRBJ1-1, reads SQTIHQWPATLVQPVGSPLSLECTVEGTSNPNLYWYRQAAGRGLQLLFYSVGIGQISSEVPQNLSASRPQDRQFILSSKKLLLSDSGFYLCAWSVKGARTEAFFGQGTRLTVV.

Concerning this clonotype itself: The missing conserved phenylalanine or tryptophan at the end of this CDR3 makes a read error likely. The genes are TRBV12-3 or TRBV12-4 and TRBJ1-5; D is uncertain. The CDR3 is 15 amino acids. V was trimmed by 6 bases and J by 3 bases, leaving 15 bases between them. CDR3 amino acids: CASSFGLLINQPQHL. In DNA form, the CDR3 reads TGTGCCAGCAGCTTTGGGCTACTGATCAATCAGCCCCAGCATCTT.